This is a list of T cell receptor beta chains from one sample in a study of a mutant IDH1 vaccine in newly diagnosed glioma. The method was immunoSEQ multiplex PCR; TCRdb's version includes in-frame clones alone and lacks a portion of them. The sample has roughly 60,000 clones, approximately 85% seen once; the top ten hold approximately 3.8%. Antigens for these TCRs are unknown. The sequenced sample was PBMCs, obtained from a glioma patient whose treatment included an IDH1 peptide vaccine. Receptors originate from a man aged 25-40 years with glioma. Each CDR3 is given with its conserved first and last residue. Fields, in order: clone size, V gene, J gene, D gene, CDR3 protein, CDR3 DNA. The D gene is left open where the match is weak. A row's size may be missing; if present it is once, few, many or a size class.

NA	TRBV28	TRBJ1-5	TRBD1	CASSFWGGGQHQPQHF	TGTGCCAGCAGTTTTTGGGGAGGGGGCCAACATCAGCCCCAGCATTTT
NA	TRBV30	TRBJ1-2	NA	CAWIGWQLVGYGYTF	TGTGCCTGGATTGGTTGGCAGCTGGTCGGCTATGGCTACACCTTC
NA	TRBV19	TRBJ2-5	TRBD2	CASSIKRGAFYEETQYF	TGTGCCAGTAGTATCAAGCGGGGGGCCTTTTATGAGGAGACCCAGTACTTC
once	TRBV5-1	TRBJ2-7	TRBD1	CASSGTVAYEQYF	TGCGCCAGCAGCGGGACAGTAGCCTACGAGCAGTACTTC
NA	TRBV27	TRBJ1-5	TRBD1	CASRPRQGVSNQPQHF	TGTGCCAGCAGACCCCGACAGGGTGTCAGCAATCAGCCCCAGCATTTT
NA	TRBV4-2	TRBJ2-7	NA	CASSQGAGTYEQYF	TGTGCCAGCAGCCAAGGTGCCGGAACCTACGAGCAGTACTTC
NA	TRBV5-1	TRBJ2-7	TRBD1	CASRLGQDYEQYF	TGCGCCAGCAGACTTGGACAGGACTACGAGCAGTACTTC
NA	TRBV7-8	TRBJ1-2	NA	CASSTRNRGENGYTF	TGTGCCAGCAGCACGCGTAATAGGGGCGAGAATGGCTACACCTTC
NA	TRBV5-5	TRBJ1-4	TRBD1	CASSSRPVQGPTNEKLFF	TGTGCCAGCAGCTCCCGCCCCGTACAGGGGCCAACTAATGAAAAACTGTTTTTT
NA	TRBV5-1	TRBJ2-7	NA	CASSLTVLTYEQYF	TGCGCCAGCAGCTTGACAGTACTAACCTACGAGCAGTACTTC
NA	TRBV6-6	TRBJ2-3	NA	CASRLSQGSTDTQYF	TGTGCCAGCAGACTGTCCCAGGGTAGCACAGATACGCAGTATTTT
NA	TRBV6-6	TRBJ2-7	TRBD2	CASRQNSGVTYEQYF	TGTGCCAGCAGGCAGAATAGCGGGGTTACCTACGAGCAGTACTTC
NA	TRBV7-9	TRBJ2-7	NA	CASSLATYEQYF	TGTGCCAGCAGCTTAGCGACGTACGAGCAGTACTTC
NA	TRBV10-2	TRBJ2-5	NA	CASIGRMAETQYF	TGCGCCAGCATAGGAAGAATGGCAGAGACCCAGTACTTC
NA	TRBV5-1	TRBJ1-2	NA	CASSLKGSNYGYTF	TGCGCCAGCAGCTTGAAGGGTTCCAACTATGGCTACACCTTC
NA	TRBV2	TRBJ2-7	NA	CASSEVRGGMEQYF	TGTGCCAGCAGTGAAGTAAGAGGAGGGATGGAGCAGTACTTC
NA	TRBV13	TRBJ1-3	NA	CASSSSNTIYF	TGTGCCAGCAGCTCTTCGAACACCATATATTTT
NA	TRBV27	TRBJ1-1	TRBD1	CATRTGGVNTEAFF	TGTGCCACCCGGACAGGGGGCGTTAACACTGAAGCTTTCTTT
NA	TRBV5-1	TRBJ2-7	NA	CASSLAGSGTTHEQYF	TGCGCCAGCAGCTTGGCCGGGTCAGGGACCACCCACGAGCAGTACTTC
NA	TRBV7-8	TRBJ2-5	NA	CASSASLRVETQYF	TGTGCCAGCAGCGCGAGCTTACGGGTGGAGACCCAGTACTTC
NA	TRBV6-1	TRBJ1-1	TRBD1	CASSDTGTGPSEAFF	TGTGCCAGCAGCGATACCGGGACAGGACCGAGCGAAGCTTTCTTT
once	TRBV2	TRBJ2-1	NA	CASSEGRGGYNEQFF	TGTGCCAGCAGTGAAGGTAGAGGTGGCTACAATGAGCAGTTCTTC
once	TRBV10-1	TRBJ2-3	NA	CASSRRETSTDTQYF	TGCGCCAGCAGTAGAAGGGAAACTAGCACAGATACGCAGTATTTT
NA	TRBV7-2	TRBJ2-5	NA	CASSFLGAGTQYF	TGTGCCAGCAGCTTCCTGGGGGCGGGGACCCAGTACTTC
NA	TRBV5-1	TRBJ1-4	NA	CASSLEWRNNEKLFF	TGCGCCAGCAGCTTGGAATGGCGGAATAATGAAAAACTGTTTTTT
NA	TRBV5-5	TRBJ2-5	TRBD1	CASSWTGARGPQETQYF	TGTGCCAGCAGCTGGACAGGGGCGCGCGGTCCTCAAGAGACCCAGTACTTC
NA	TRBV6-1	TRBJ2-5	TRBD2	CASSARLAGGIQETQYF	TGTGCCAGCAGTGCCCGACTAGCGGGGGGCATTCAAGAGACCCAGTACTTC
NA	TRBV5-1	TRBJ2-2	NA	CASSLRRGSNTGELFF	TGCGCCAGCAGCTTGCGTCGGGGATCGAACACCGGGGAGCTGTTTTTT
NA	TRBV6-6	TRBJ1-2	TRBD1	CASSYTGTGDGYTF	TGTGCCAGCAGTTACACGGGGACAGGGGATGGCTACACCTTC
NA	TRBV6-1	TRBJ2-1	TRBD1	CASSERETGPYNEQFF	TGTGCCAGCAGTGAAAGGGAGACAGGGCCCTACAATGAGCAGTTCTTC
NA	TRBV15	TRBJ1-5	NA	CATSRARSNQPQHF	TGTGCCACCAGCAGAGCTCGGAGCAATCAGCCCCAGCATTTT
NA	TRBV5-5	TRBJ1-2	NA	CASSDTQGLRGYTF	TGTGCCAGCAGCGATACCCAGGGTCTTAGAGGCTACACCTTC
NA	TRBV15	TRBJ1-5	TRBD1	CATSRGQASQPQHF	TGTGCCACCAGCAGGGGACAGGCAAGTCAGCCCCAGCATTTT
NA	TRBV7-2	TRBJ1-5	NA	CASSLATGQPQHF	TGTGCCAGCAGCTTAGCTACGGGGCAGCCCCAGCATTTT
NA	TRBV18	TRBJ1-4	TRBD1	CASSPISGTDLFF	TGTGCCAGCTCACCCATATCCGGGACAGATCTGTTTTTT
NA	TRBV7-9	TRBJ2-3	TRBD2	CASSSTLGEGRGVTDTQYF	TGTGCCAGCAGCTCCACCCTTGGGGAGGGGCGGGGGGTCACAGATACGCAGTATTTT
NA	TRBV6-5	TRBJ2-7	NA	CASSHGGRPGEQYF	TGTGCCAGCAGTCACGGGGGGCGCCCGGGAGAGCAGTACTTC
NA	TRBV7-2	TRBJ2-5	TRBD2	CASSLVAGPQETQYF	TGTGCCAGCAGCTTAGTAGCGGGGCCCCAAGAGACCCAGTACTTC
NA	TRBV27	TRBJ2-7	NA	CASSLFGEQYF	TGTGCCAGCAGTTTATTTGGCGAGCAGTACTTC
NA	TRBV25-1	TRBJ1-1	TRBD1	CASSDPRTGDTEAFF	TGTGCCAGCAGTGATCCCCGAACAGGGGACACTGAAGCTTTCTTT
NA	TRBV2	TRBJ1-2	NA	CASSDRGPAGDGYTF	TGTGCCAGCAGTGATCGTGGACCGGCGGGGGATGGCTACACCTTC
NA	TRBV29-1	TRBJ1-1	NA	CSVDVGGGTEAFF	TGCAGCGTTGATGTGGGGGGCGGCACTGAAGCTTTCTTT
NA	TRBV6-5	TRBJ1-4	NA	CASSPWRGEKLFF	TGTGCCAGCAGTCCCTGGCGGGGGGAAAAACTGTTTTTT
NA	TRBV5-1	TRBJ2-3	NA	CASSSMRGSTDTQYF	TGCGCCAGCAGCTCTATGCGGGGAAGCACAGATACGCAGTATTTT
NA	TRBV10-2	TRBJ1-5	NA	CASSESKNWNQPQHF	TGCGCCAGCAGTGAGTCGAAAAATTGGAATCAGCCCCAGCATTTT
once	TRBV9	TRBJ2-3	TRBD2	CASSVAPSGGTDTQYF	TGTGCCAGTAGCGTAGCCCCTAGCGGGGGCACAGATACGCAGTATTTT
NA	TRBV5-5	TRBJ2-7	NA	CASSRRPDRINEQYF	TGTGCCAGCAGCCGGAGGCCCGACAGGATAAACGAGCAGTACTTC
NA	TRBV5-4	TRBJ2-1	TRBD2	CASMASGGAGKQFF	TGTGCCAGCATGGCTAGCGGGGGGGCTGGTAAGCAGTTCTTC
few	TRBV4-1	TRBJ1-5	NA	CASSQPRLSNQPQHF	TGCGCCAGCAGCCAACCGCGGCTCAGCAATCAGCCCCAGCATTTT
few	TRBV7-9	TRBJ1-6	NA	CASSLAFSNSPLHF	TGTGCCAGCAGCTTAGCGTTTTCGAATTCACCCCTCCACTTT
NA	TRBV18	TRBJ2-2	NA	CASSPRRNTGELFF	TGTGCCAGCTCACCAAGGAGGAACACCGGGGAGCTGTTTTTT
NA	TRBV29-1	TRBJ1-2	NA	CSVEWGGRVRYGYTF	TGCAGCGTTGAATGGGGGGGCAGGGTTCGCTATGGCTACACCTTC
NA	TRBV27	TRBJ1-5	NA	CASRADGINGNQPQHF	TGTGCCAGCAGAGCCGACGGGATTAATGGCAATCAGCCCCAGCATTTT
NA	TRBV6-6	TRBJ2-2	NA	CATMGENTGELFF	TGTGCCACAATGGGGGAAAACACCGGGGAGCTGTTTTTT
NA	TRBV29-1	TRBJ1-1	NA	CSVGTGAGAFF	TGCAGCGTTGGGACCGGGGCAGGAGCTTTCTTT
NA	TRBV6-1	TRBJ2-5	TRBD2	CASSGAGGYSVTQYF	TGTGCCAGCAGTGGAGCGGGGGGGTATTCCGTGACCCAGTACTTC
once	TRBV10-3	TRBJ2-7	NA	CAINPDLSYEQYF	TGTGCCATCAATCCGGATTTATCCTACGAGCAGTACTTC
few	TRBV29-1	TRBJ1-1	NA	CSVDRLITNTEAFF	TGCAGCGTTGACAGGCTAATTACGAACACTGAAGCTTTCTTT